One sample yielded the 17 T cell receptor beta chains listed below, sequenced in a study of blood T cell repertoires in COVID-19. TCRdb's table, derived via immunoSEQ multiplex PCR, lists solely in-frame clones and lacks some. Among about 170,000 clones listed, about 86% were seen once. The sequenced material came from peripheral blood. The receptors shown here come from a young man with active or convalescent COVID-19.

CDR3 sequence: CASSLSGVTEAFF. CDR3 nucleotide sequence: TGTGCCAGCAGTTTATCGGGGGTCACTGAAGCTTTCTTT. V usage is TRBV12-3 or TRBV12-4 and J usage is TRBJ1-1, with a tentative D call TRBD1 (5 bases). The CDR3 runs to 13 residues. V was shortened by 2 bases and J by 4 bases, with 8 bases between the two germline ends.

The chain is built from TRBV6-5 and TRBJ2-7, with D possibly being TRBD2 (6 bases). V was clipped by 5 bases and J by 0 bases, with 14 bases between them. The germline gives CDR1 MNHEY, CDR2 SVGAGI. The CDR3 runs to 15 residues. The CDR3 DNA follows: TGTGCCAGCAGTCGCCGGGACTCAAACTCCTACGAGCAGTACTTC. It encodes CASSRRDSNSYEQYF.

The J gene is TRBJ2-7, the V gene TRBV5-4; TRBD2 aligns across 9 bases. The V and J ends lost 4 bases and 3 bases, in that order; junction bases with no gene match: 8. The V gene's germline CDR1 is SGHNT and CDR2 YYREEE (reference sequence). This CDR3 region has 15 residues. The CDR3 sequence: CASSQGTSPYYEQYF. The DNA of the CDR3 is TGTGCCAGCAGCCAAGGGACTAGCCCTTACTACGAGCAGTACTTC.

The chain employs TRBV27 and TRBJ1-5; perhaps TRBD1 as D (6 bases). CDR1 is MNHEY, CDR2 SMNVEV, per germline (reference sequence). The germline V and J ends were trimmed by 3 bases and 3 bases, with 9 bases remaining between them. CDR3 length: 14 amino acids. The DNA of the CDR3 is TGTGCCAGCAGTTTCGACAGGAACAATCAGCCCCAGCATTTT. This codes for CASSFDRNNQPQHF.

The J gene is TRBJ1-4, the V gene TRBV28, with 7 nucleotides matching TRBD1. The CDR3 totals 15 residues. V lost 2 bases to trimming and J lost 8 bases; unmatched junction nucleotides: 8. Looked up from germline, CDR1 is MDHEN and CDR2 is SYDVKM. DNA for the CDR3: TGTGCCAGCAGTTTAACGGGGCAGGGGGGAGAAAAACTGTTTTTT. Protein product: CASSLTGQGGEKLFF.

The chain employs TRBV11-3 and TRBJ2-2, with 8 bases fitting TRBD2. There are 17 residues in the CDR3. Losses at the gene ends were 1 base for V and 3 bases for J; bases not matched to a gene: 7. Germline CDR1 reads SGHNT; CDR2 reads YENEEA. CDR3 protein: CASSLVSGLAHTGELFF. CDR3 DNA sequence: TGTGCCAGCAGCTTAGTTAGCGGACTAGCCCACACCGGGGAGCTGTTTTTT.

J is TRBJ2-1 and V is TRBV4-2; TRBD1 might be the D (5 bases). The V end lost 1 base, the J end lost 8 bases, and 12 bases lay between the germline ends. The CDR3 loop spans 14 amino acids. CDR1 and CDR2 (germline): LGHNA, YNFKEQ. The CDR3 DNA reads as TGTGCCAGCAGCCAAGTCCGACAGACGGATGAGCAGTTCTTC. This codes for CASSQVRQTDEQFF.

The J gene is TRBJ1-2, the V gene TRBV11-2; the match to TRBD1 covers 11 bases. Per the germline V gene, CDR1 is SGHAT and CDR2 is FQNNGV. Germline trimming cut 3 bases from V and 4 bases from J; bases unmatched to any gene: 4. This CDR3 contains 15 residues. This CDR3 reads CASSFTGTGGYGYTF. CDR3 in DNA: TGTGCCAGCAGCTTTACCGGGACAGGGGGCTATGGCTACACCTTC.

The V call is TRBV23-1, the J call TRBJ2-1; 7 nucleotides line up with TRBD2. TRBV23-1 is recorded as an ORF, its role being uncertain. The ends lost 3 bases at V and 6 bases at J; junction bases unmatched: 11. There are 16 residues in the CDR3. The CDR3 DNA reads as TGCGCCAGCAGTCAGGCTAGCGGAGCCCCCTCCAATGAGCAGTTCTTC. This encodes CASSQASGAPSNEQFF.

This sequence joins TRBV2 and TRBJ1-3; maybe TRBD1 (5 bases). In germline, CDR1 is SNHLY, CDR2 FYNNEI. The V and J ends lost 3 bases and 2 bases respectively, with 8 bases between them. This CDR3 has 14 residues. The CDR3, as DNA: TGTGCCAGCAGTGAGCAGGGTGCTGGAAACACCATATATTTT. Translating gives CASSEQGAGNTIYF.

The chain couples TRBV28 to TRBJ1-1, with D unresolved. Germline V gene data show CDR1 as MDHEN and CDR2 as SYDVKM. CDR3 length: 11 residues. V lost 3 bases and J lost 5, with 4 bases in between. The CDR3 is CASSFRTEAFF. The CDR3 nucleotides are TGTGCCAGCAGTTTCAGGACTGAAGCTTTCTTT.

The V and J genes are TRBV5-1 and TRBJ1-5; TRBD1 agrees at 7 bases. Unmatched junction bases numbered 4, after V lost 4 bases and J lost 3 bases. This CDR3 region has 14 residues. Germline CDR1 reads SGHRS; CDR2 reads YFSETQ. CDR3 nucleotides: TGCGCCAGCAGCGTCGGGACAGCCAATCAGCCCCAGCATTTT. Translating it yields CASSVGTANQPQHF.

V usage is TRBV5-6 and J usage is TRBJ1-1; no clear D. Germline values: CDR1 SGHDT, CDR2 YYEEEE. V lost 0 bases and J 7 bases, leaving 13 bases between the germline ends. This CDR3 is 14 amino acids long. The CDR3 nucleotides read TGTGCCAGCAGCTTGGGGCTGCGGGGAAATGAAGCTTTCTTT. It codes for CASSLGLRGNEAFF.

This clone has just one count. This chain connects TRBV18 to TRBJ1-2; D not resolved. V lost 1 base and J lost 3, with 15 bases in between. Looked up from germline, CDR1 is KGHSH and CDR2 is LQKENI. This CDR3 comprises 16 residues. CDR3 bases: TGTGCCAGCTCACCACTAGCTAGACCGCGGGACTATGGCTACACCTTC. Protein product: CASSPLARPRDYGYTF.

This clone has just one count. The V and J genes are TRBV6-1 and TRBJ1-6; D ambiguous. This CDR3 has 13 residues. Germline V gene data show CDR1 as MNHNS and CDR2 as SASEGT. V was pared by 1 base and J by 8 bases, with 6 bases between. DNA of the CDR3: TGTGCCAGCAGTGAAGTTTCCGATTCACCCCTCCACTTT. Its protein product is CASSEVSDSPLHF.

The chain recombines TRBV5-1 with TRBJ2-5; the match to TRBD2 covers 12 bases. Germline lookup yields CDR1 SGHRS and CDR2 YFSETQ. Losses at the gene ends were 4 bases for V and 0 bases for J; bases not matched to a gene: 4. This CDR3 is 16 amino acids long. The CDR3 DNA reads TGCGCCAGCAGCACAGGACTAGCGGGGTACCAAGAGACCCAGTACTTC. Protein sequence: CASSTGLAGYQETQYF.

The chain couples TRBV4-1 to TRBJ2-2; 8 nucleotides align to TRBD1. This CDR3 has 19 amino acids. Germline V CDR1 and CDR2: MGHRA, YSYEKL. V was clipped by 4 bases and J by 1 base; unmatched bases: 14. DNA of the CDR3: TGCGCCAGCAGCCGTCTAACCCTCGGACAGGGCCGGAACACCGGGGAGCTGTTTTTT. This codes for CASSRLTLGQGRNTGELFF.